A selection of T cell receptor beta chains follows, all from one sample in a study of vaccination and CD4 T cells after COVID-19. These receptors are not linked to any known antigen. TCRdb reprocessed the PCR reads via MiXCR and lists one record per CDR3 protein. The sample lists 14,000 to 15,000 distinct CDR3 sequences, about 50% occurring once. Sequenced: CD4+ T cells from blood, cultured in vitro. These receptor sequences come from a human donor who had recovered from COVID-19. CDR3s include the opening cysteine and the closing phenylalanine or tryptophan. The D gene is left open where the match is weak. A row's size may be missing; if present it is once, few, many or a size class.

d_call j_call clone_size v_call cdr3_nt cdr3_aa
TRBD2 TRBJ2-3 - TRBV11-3 TGTGCCAGCAGCTTAGGACGGCGGGAGGGCCATTCAGATACGCAGTATTTT CASSLGRREGHSDTQYF
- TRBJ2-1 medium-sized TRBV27 TGTGCCAGCAGTTTTAGTCTCTACAATGAGCAGTTCTTC CASSFSLYNEQFF
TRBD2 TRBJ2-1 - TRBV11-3 TGTGCCAGCAGCATAAGCGGGAGAGTCAACAATGAGCAGTTCTTC CASSISGRVNNEQFF
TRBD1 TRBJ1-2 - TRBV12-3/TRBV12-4 TGTGCCAGCAGTCCACAGGGGAGGTATGGCTACACCTTC CASSPQGRYGYTF
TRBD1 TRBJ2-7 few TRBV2 TGTGCCAGCAGTGAACAAGGGGGCCGCTACGAGCAGTACTTC CASSEQGGRYEQYF
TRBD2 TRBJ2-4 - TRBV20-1 TGCAGTGCCGGGGAGGGACTATCCCCTCAAAACATTCAGTACTTC CSAGEGLSPQNIQYF
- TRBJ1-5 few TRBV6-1 TGTGCCAGCAGGCCCGCCGGGAGGGCGGCTCAGCCCCAGCATTTT CASRPAGRAAQPQHF
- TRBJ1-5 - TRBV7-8 TGTGCCAGCACCGTTGGCGCGGGAAATCAGCCCCAGCATTTT CASTVGAGNQPQHF
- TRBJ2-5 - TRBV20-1 TGCAGTGCAGCGGGACAAACACAAGAGACCCAGTACTTC CSAAGQTQETQYF
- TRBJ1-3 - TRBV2 TGTGCCAGCAAAAGCTCGGCTGGAAACACCATATATTTT CASKSSAGNTIYF
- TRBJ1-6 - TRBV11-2 TGTGCCAGCAGCTTAGACAGAAGTTCACCCCTCCACTTT CASSLDRSSPLHF
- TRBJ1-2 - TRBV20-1 TGCAGTGCTCAGGGGATATCGGATGGCTACACCTTC CSAQGISDGYTF
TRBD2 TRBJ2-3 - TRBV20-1 TGCAGTGCAGTAGCGGGAGGGCCAGATACGCAGTATTTT CSAVAGGPDTQYF
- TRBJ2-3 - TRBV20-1 TGCAGTGCTATCTGGAGACTAAGAAGCACAGATACGCAGTATTTT CSAIWRLRSTDTQYF
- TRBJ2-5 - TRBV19 TGTGCCAGTAGTATGTGGACCGGTTCCAAGGGAGAGACCCAGTACTTC CASSMWTGSKGETQYF
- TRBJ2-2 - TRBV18 TGTGCCAGCTCACCACCCGGAGTAGCGAGGAACACCGGGGAGCTGTTTTTT CASSPPGVARNTGELFF
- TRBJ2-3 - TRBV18 TGTGCCAGCTCTCCCCGGGGCACAGATACGCAGTATTTT CASSPRGTDTQYF
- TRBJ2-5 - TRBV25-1 TGTGCCAGCAGTTTACACAGGGACCAAGAGACCCAGTACTTC CASSLHRDQETQYF
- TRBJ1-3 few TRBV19 TGTGCCAGTAGCTGGGCCCGGGCAGGGCATGGAAACACCATATATTTT CASSWARAGHGNTIYF
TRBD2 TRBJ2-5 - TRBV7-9 TGTGCCAGCAGCTGGACTAGCGGAAAAGAGACCCAGTACTTC CASSWTSGKETQYF
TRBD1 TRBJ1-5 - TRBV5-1 TGCGCCAGCAGCCCGACAGGGAGCAATCAGCCCCAGCATTTT CASSPTGSNQPQHF
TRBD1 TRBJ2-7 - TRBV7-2 TGTGCCAGCAGCAACCGGGACAGATCCTACGAGCAGTACTTC CASSNRDRSYEQYF
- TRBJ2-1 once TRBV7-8 TGTGCCAGCAGCGACAGAAATGAGCAGTTCTTC CASSDRNEQFF
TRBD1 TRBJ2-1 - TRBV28 TGTGCAACCCTAACAGGGGGTCCGAGCTCCTACAATGAGCAGTTCTTC CATLTGGPSSYNEQFF
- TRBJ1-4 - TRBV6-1 TGTGCCAGCAGCCGGGACACCTCCTGGGAAAAACTGTTTTTT CASSRDTSWEKLFF
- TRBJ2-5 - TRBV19 TGTGCCAGTAGTCTTGTCAGCCAAGAGACCCAGTACTTC CASSLVSQETQYF
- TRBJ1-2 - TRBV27 TGTGCCAGCAGATCCTCACGATTAACAAGGTCTTCCTATGGCTACACCTTC CASRSSRLTRSSYGYTF
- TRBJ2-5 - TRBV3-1 TGTGCCAGCAGCCAGCAACCGGGGTCTCAAGAGACCCAGTACTTC CASSQQPGSQETQYF
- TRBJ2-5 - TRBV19 TGTGCCAGTAGTACAGGAAGGCAAGAGACCCAGTACTTC CASSTGRQETQYF
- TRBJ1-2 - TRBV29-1 TGCAGCGTTGTTCAGGGATCATATGGCTACACCTTC CSVVQGSYGYTF
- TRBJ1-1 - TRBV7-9 TGTGCCAGCAGCTTATCGGGGACTGAAGCTTTCTTT CASSLSGTEAFF
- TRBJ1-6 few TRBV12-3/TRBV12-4 TGTGCCAGCACCAAAAGGACCGCCGGGTCACCCCTCCACTTT CASTKRTAGSPLHF
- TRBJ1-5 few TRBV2 TGTGCCAGCAGGAGCCTCACGGAGCGGGGTCAGCCCCAGCATTTT CASRSLTERGQPQHF
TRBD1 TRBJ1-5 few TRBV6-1 TGTGCCAGCAGCCGGGACAGGGGGGGCCAGCCCCAGCATTTT CASSRDRGGQPQHF
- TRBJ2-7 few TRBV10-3 TGTGCCATCAGTGACCCCCAGAAGTCCCACTACGAGCAGTACTTC CAISDPQKSHYEQYF
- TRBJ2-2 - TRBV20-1 TGCAGTGCTAGCCGCACAGGGACAAAGGTCTGGCGGGAGCTGTTTTTT CSASRTGTKVWRELFF
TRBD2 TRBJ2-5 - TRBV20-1 TGCAGTGCTACCTCGCCTCCGGGGGGGACCCAGTACTTC CSATSPPGGTQYF
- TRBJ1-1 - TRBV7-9 TGTGCCAGCAGCCCCTTCGCGGGGGTGAGTGGGAACACTGAAGCTTTCTTT CASSPFAGVSGNTEAFF
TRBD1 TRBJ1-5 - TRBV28 TGTGCCATCACCCAGGGGGTACGGTACAATCAGCCCCAGCATTTT CAITQGVRYNQPQHF
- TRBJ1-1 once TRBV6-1 TGTGCCATCAATGGGGCCCCGAATACTGAAGCTTTCTTT CAINGAPNTEAFF
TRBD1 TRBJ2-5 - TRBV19 TGTGCCAGTAGGCAACAGGGGGCCCAAGAGACCCAGTACTTC CASRQQGAQETQYF
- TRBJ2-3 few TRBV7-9 TGTGCCAGCAGCTTAGACCATAGCACAGATACGCAGTATTTT CASSLDHSTDTQYF
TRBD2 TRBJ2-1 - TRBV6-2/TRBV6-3 TGTGCCAGCAGCCAACTAGCGGGCTACAATGAGCAGTTCTTC CASSQLAGYNEQFF
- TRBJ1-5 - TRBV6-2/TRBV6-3 TGTGCCAGCAGTTACCCCAACAGCAATCAGCCCCAGCATTTT CASSYPNSNQPQHF
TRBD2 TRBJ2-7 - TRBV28 TGTGCCAGCAGTCAGAGCGGGAGCCGCTCCTACGAGCAGTACTTC CASSQSGSRSYEQYF
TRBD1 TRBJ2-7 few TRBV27 TGTGCCAGCAGTCCGGGACAGGTTATGGTCGAGCAGTACTTC CASSPGQVMVEQYF
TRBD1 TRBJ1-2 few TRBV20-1 TGCAGTGCTAGTTCCCAGGGGGCTTTTAGCTATGGCTACACCTTC CSASSQGAFSYGYTF
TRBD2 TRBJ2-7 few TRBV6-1 TGTGCCAGCAGTGAAAGGTGGGGACTAGCGGGAGGGCCCATAGTACGTGACGAGCAGTACTTC CASSERWGLAGGPIVRDEQYF
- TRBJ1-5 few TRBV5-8 TGTGCCAGCAGCGTAAGTAGCAATCAGCCCCAGCATTTT CASSVSSNQPQHF
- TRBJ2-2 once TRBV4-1 TGCGCCAGCAGCCAGACGCGGGGAGCGAACACCGGGGAGCTGTTTTTT CASSQTRGANTGELFF
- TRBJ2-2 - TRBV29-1 TGCAGCGTGGCCAGGGCCACCGGGGAGCTGTTTTTT CSVARATGELFF
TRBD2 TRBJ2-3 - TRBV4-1 TGCGCCAGCAGCCAGGTAGTAGCGGGGGCGACAGATACGCAGTATTTT CASSQVVAGATDTQYF
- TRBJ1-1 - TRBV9 TGTGCCAGCAGCGTTGAACAGGGGAACACTGAAGCTTTCTTT CASSVEQGNTEAFF
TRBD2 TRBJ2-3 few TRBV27 TGTGCCAGCAGTAAAGGACTAGCGGGAGGGACCCGCACAGATACGCAGTATTTT CASSKGLAGGTRTDTQYF
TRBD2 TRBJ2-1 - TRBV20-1 TGCAGTGCTACACTAGCGGGTGAGCAGTTCTTC CSATLAGEQFF
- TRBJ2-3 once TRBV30 TGTGCCTGGAGTGAGGGACTCGCAGATACGCAGTATTTT CAWSEGLADTQYF
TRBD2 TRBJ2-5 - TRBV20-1 TGCAGTGCTAGAGAGGGACTAGCGGGACGAGAGACCCAGTACTTC CSAREGLAGRETQYF
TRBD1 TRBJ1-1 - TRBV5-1 TGCGCCAGCAGCTTGACTGGGACAGCGAACACTGAAGCTTTCTTT CASSLTGTANTEAFF
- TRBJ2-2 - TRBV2 TGTGCCAGCCGTATGTTGGGCCTGACCGGGGAGCTGTTTTTT CASRMLGLTGELFF
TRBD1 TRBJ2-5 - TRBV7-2 TGTGCCAGCAGCTCGGACAGGGGGGAGACCCAGTACTTC CASSSDRGETQYF